The clone carrying this T cell receptor beta chain occurred a few times. What it binds is unknown. This sample stems from a study of T-cell reconstitution after alpha-beta-depleted transplantation in children. General study results and limits: Once a year had passed after transplant, T-cell counts and diversity came mostly from newly produced T cells.

From germline, CDR1 is SQVTM and CDR2 ANQGSEA. V lost 7 bases to trimming and J lost 0 bases, with 16 bases between them. This CDR3 is 14 amino acids long. The library targeted TCRbeta and was prepared with unique molecular identifiers. TCRdb used MiXCR to reprocess the PCR reads, holding one entry per CDR3 protein. Of just under 350,000 distinct CDR3 sequences in the sample, around 16% were seen once. The V gene is TRBV29-1, the J gene TRBJ2-7; D is perhaps TRBD1 (6 bases). The TCR comes from a male patient under 10 years old who had a stem cell transplant for acute lymphoblastic leukemia, so the T cells may come from the graft donor. The sequenced sample was PBMCs, mostly from graft donor cells, obtained 360 days after TCRalphabeta/CD19-depleted stem cell transplant. Here the CDR3 DNA reads TGCAGCGCCGCCGACAGGACCCGCTCCTACGAGCAGTACTTC. It is translated as CSAADRTRSYEQYF.